The 19 T cell receptor beta chains in this list originate from one sample, sequenced in a study of CD4 T cells in relation to SARS-CoV-2 and coronaviruses. These TCRs are of unknown antigen specificity. Assay used: immunoSEQ multiplex PCR; TCRdb lists only in-frame clones, some missing. The data hold tens of thousands of clones, with around 80% observed a single time. Sequenced input: memory CD4+ T cells from PBMCs, cultured in vitro. The receptors shown here come from an adult with COVID-19.

The chain combines TRBV18 with TRBJ1-5; D is ambiguous. Trimming cost V 3 bases and J 1 base, with 10 bases left between them. This CDR3 comprises 15 residues. Germline V gene data show CDR1 as KGHSH and CDR2 as LQKENI. DNA of the CDR3: TGTGCCAGCTCACCCGATAGACTCAGCAATCAGCCCCAGCATTTT. It specifies CASSPDRLSNQPQHF.

The rearrangement joins TRBV11-3 to TRBJ2-7, with 7 bases lining up with TRBD1. The CDR3 has 16 residues. CDR1 SGHNT and CDR2 YENEEA come from the germline V gene. The V segment lost 0 bases and the J segment 2 bases; nucleotides outside the gene matches: 7. The CDR3 spells CASSLERQGNTYEQYF. The CDR3 DNA reads TGTGCCAGCAGCTTAGAACGACAGGGTAATACCTACGAGCAGTACTTC.

The chain has TRBV28 and TRBJ2-1; 8 bases are a match to TRBD2. Per the germline V gene, CDR1 is MDHEN and CDR2 is SYDVKM. Trimming removed 5 bases from V and 5 bases from J; junction bases left unmatched: 8. This CDR3 has 15 amino acids. The CDR3 sequence is CASSIAGRYNNEQFF. The DNA of the CDR3 is TGTGCCAGCAGTATAGCGGGACGATACAACAATGAGCAGTTCTTC.

This clone was recorded a few times. The rearrangement joins TRBV3-1 (or the pseudogene TRBV3-2) to TRBJ2-7, with TRBD1 as a possible D gene (5 bases). The CDR3 is 15 residues long. V was trimmed by 5 bases and J by 2 bases, leaving 16 bases between them. Per germline, CDR1 LGHDT and CDR2 YNNKEL (reference sequence). The CDR3, as DNA: TGTGCCAGCAGCAGCGCCTCAGGGAATGCCTACGAGCAGTACTTC. Amino acid sequence: CASSSASGNAYEQYF.

V usage is TRBV2 and J usage is TRBJ2-2; TRBD2 is a possible D gene (7 bases). The CDR3 length is 14 residues. Per germline, CDR1 SNHLY and CDR2 FYNNEI. V lost 6 bases and J 4 bases, leaving 12 bases between the germline ends. The CDR3 sequence is CASRGGLGTGELFF. The CDR3 nucleotides read TGTGCCAGCAGGGGGGGGCTTGGCACCGGGGAGCTGTTTTTT.

The chain is built from TRBV5-6 and TRBJ1-3; D call uncertain. V lost 0 bases to trimming and J lost 4 bases, with 11 bases between them. The germline V gene has CDR1 SGHDT and CDR2 YYEEEE. The CDR3 is 15 amino acids. The CDR3 loop is CASSLARGTGNTIYF. The CDR3, as DNA: TGTGCCAGCAGCTTGGCCCGGGGAACAGGAAACACCATATATTTT.

This chain connects TRBV3-1 (or the pseudogene TRBV3-2) to TRBJ2-3; TRBD2 matches 9 bases. The V and J ends lost 1 base and 5 bases, in that order; junction bases with no gene match: 4. The germline gives CDR1 LGHDT, CDR2 YNNKEL (reference sequence). The CDR3 covers 15 residues. The CDR3 DNA sequence: TGTGCCAGCAGCCAAGGCCTAGCGGGAATAGATACGCAGTATTTT. Its translation: CASSQGLAGIDTQYF.

The chain recombines TRBV7-8 with TRBJ2-3; unclear D gene. Trimming pared 3 bases from V and 10 bases from J, leaving 20 bases between. This CDR3 contains 15 residues. Germline-derived CDR1 and CDR2 are SGHVS and FQNEAQ. CDR3 DNA sequence: TGTGCCAGCAGCTTCGAGTGGGTCCCCGTAGGTGCGCAGTATTTT. Translated, it gives CASSFEWVPVGAQYF.

This clone occurred a few times. The chain combines TRBV5-6 with TRBJ2-7; no reliable D call. Per the germline V gene, CDR1 is SGHDT and CDR2 is YYEEEE. V lost 2 bases to trimming and J lost 0 bases, with 9 bases between them. The CDR3 loop spans 14 amino acids. The CDR3 DNA is TGTGCCAGCAGCTTCGGCCCAATCTCCTACGAGCAGTACTTC. Protein: CASSFGPISYEQYF.

The CDR3 reads CASSQAYSGDSSYEQYF. CDR3 nucleotides: TGTGCCAGCAGCCAAGCATATAGCGGAGACAGCTCCTACGAGCAGTACTTC. V and J are TRBV3-1 (or the pseudogene TRBV3-2) and TRBJ2-7; TRBD2 might be the D (6 bases). The CDR3 consists of 17 residues. The V gene's germline CDR1 is LGHDT and CDR2 YNNKEL (reference sequence). V gave up 1 base and J gave up 0 bases, with 16 bases separating them.

The rearrangement uses TRBV28 and TRBJ2-4; D unresolved. CDR3 length equals 12 residues. Germline CDR1 is MDHEN and CDR2 is SYDVKM. Trimming removed 3 bases at V and 7 bases at J, with 7 bases between. CDR3 in amino acids: CASSLWPNIQYF. Written as DNA, the CDR3 is TGTGCCAGCAGTTTGTGGCCCAACATTCAGTACTTC. The whole variable domain, filled in from reference TRBV28 and TRBJ2-4, reads DVKVTQSSRYLVKRTGEKVFLECVQDMDHENMFWYRQDPGLGLRLIYFSYDVKMKEKGDIPEGYSVSREKKERFSLILESASTNQTSMYLCASSLWPNIQYFGAGTRLSVL.

A single count supports this clone. The rearrangement uses TRBV7-3 and TRBJ2-3; 8 nucleotides match TRBD1. Germline values: CDR1 SGHTA, CDR2 FQGTGA. CDR3 length: 14 amino acids. V gave up 2 bases and J gave up 14 bases; unmatched junction bases: 12. As DNA, the CDR3 is TGTGCCAGCAGCTTATCTCCTTCGGGACAGGCGGTGTATTTT. Translation gives CASSLSPSGQAVYF.

This clone was seen a single time. This sequence joins TRBV19 and TRBJ1-5; D ambiguous. Germline lookup yields CDR1 LNHDA and CDR2 SQIVND (reference sequence). This CDR3 spans 16 amino acids. Trimming stripped 5 bases from V and 1 base from J, with 15 bases between. The DNA for the CDR3 is TGTGCCAGTAGTCGCGGCCCAGTGATGAGCAATCAGCCCCAGCATTTT. The encoded protein is CASSRGPVMSNQPQHF.

In DNA, the CDR3 is TGTGCCAGCAGCTCCGGGTCAGTGGGCTACGAGCAGTACTTC. This gives the protein CASSSGSVGYEQYF. This chain uses TRBV7-2 with TRBJ2-7; D call uncertain. V lost 4 bases, J lost 3 bases, and 13 bases lay in between. Germline CDR1 reads SGHTA; CDR2 reads FQGNSA. The CDR3 is made up of 14 amino acids.

The V and J genes are TRBV6-5 and TRBJ2-7; TRBD2 aligns across 7 bases. Germline values: CDR1 MNHEY, CDR2 SVGAGI. J gave up 6 bases and V 5 bases, and 10 bases lay outside the gene matches. This CDR3 contains 14 residues. The chain's CDR3 is CASSPVGGRAEQYF. For the CDR3, the DNA is TGTGCCAGCAGTCCCGTGGGAGGGAGAGCCGAGCAGTACTTC.

This clone was counted a few times. This sequence joins TRBV29-1 and TRBJ1-1; D possibly corresponds to TRBD1 (6 bases). The CDR3 loop spans 13 amino acids. V gave up 5 bases and J gave up 0 bases, with 10 bases separating them. The germline V gene has CDR1 SQVTM and CDR2 ANQGSEA. The DNA for the CDR3 is TGCAGCGTTACAACAGGGTTGAACACTGAAGCTTTCTTT. Amino acids: CSVTTGLNTEAFF.

The J gene is TRBJ2-3, the V gene TRBV2; 9 bases align to TRBD2. Germline values: CDR1 SNHLY, CDR2 FYNNEI. The CDR3 has 17 amino acids. V was pared by 6 bases and J by 4 bases, with 14 bases of the junction left unmatched. The CDR3: CASRETAGGTGADTQYF. DNA of the CDR3: TGTGCCAGCAGGGAAACAGCGGGAGGAACCGGAGCAGATACGCAGTATTTT.

CDR3 sequence: CASSPRRTGSSGANVLTF. The CDR3 coding sequence is TGTGCCAGCTCACCACGAAGGACAGGAAGCTCTGGGGCCAACGTCCTGACTTTC. The chain links TRBV18 to TRBJ2-6; TRBD1 matches 7 bases. V shed 1 base, J shed 0 bases, and the junction held 6 bases outside the gene matches. This CDR3 spans 18 amino acids. Germline-derived CDR1 and CDR2 are KGHSH and LQKENI.

The V call is TRBV7-8, the J call TRBJ2-5; maybe TRBD1 (6 bases). The CDR3 consists of 14 residues. Germline CDR1 is SGHVS and CDR2 is FQNEAQ. V was cut by 6 bases and J by 6 bases, with 17 bases left in between. The CDR3 reads CASSPRGGGKTQYF. CDR3 DNA sequence: TGTGCCAGCAGTCCCAGGGGCGGAGGAAAGACCCAGTACTTC.